This T cell receptor beta chain was sequenced during a study of cytomegalovirus exposure and HLA in healthy donors. Amplification used 60 Vbeta primers and 13 Jbeta primers. Per the original methods: As a later analysis found, there were 78 million or so unique TCR beta chains, of which roughly 11 million were shared. Data came from immunoSEQ multiplex PCR; TCRdb stores just in-frame clones and leaves some out. V and J calls plus clone size are reproduced from that table; the DNA served to infer D and trimming. The sample carries 150,000 to 200,000 clones, approximately 72% recorded once. About this clone: Antigen unknown.

Notes on the study in general: Presence/absence analysis assumed near-uniform sequencing depth across donors.

V lost 3 bases and J 0 bases, leaving 10 bases between the germline ends. Germline V lookup: CDR1 SGDLS, CDR2 YYNGEE. The CDR3 loop spans 15 amino acids. The sequencing sample was made of PBMCs. The sequence came from a female donor in good health and CMV-seronegative. This sequence joins TRBV9 and TRBJ2-1; TRBD1 might be the D (5 bases). CDR3 sequence: CASSGDSFSYNEQFF. CDR3 nucleotide sequence: TGTGCCAGCAGCGGAGACAGCTTCTCCTACAATGAGCAGTTCTTC.